Presented here are 23 T cell receptor beta chains from one specimen sequenced in a study of control samples from healthy donors and cancer patients. Libraries were prepared by immunoSEQ multiplex PCR; TCRdb keeps only in-frame clonotypes and omits some of them. The table shows 70,000 to 80,000 clones, with 75% to 90% occurring only once. The sample taken for sequencing was PBMCs. These receptors were taken from a woman aged 45-59 years with colorectal cancer.

This chain joins TRBV6-1 and TRBJ1-6, with TRBD1 as a possible D gene (6 bases). This CDR3 comprises 16 residues. The V gene's germline CDR1 is MNHNS and CDR2 SASEGT. With 3 bases removed from V and 0 bases from J, the gap between germline ends came to 9 bases. In nucleotides, the CDR3 is TGTGCCAGCAGTGACCGGACAGACTCCTATAATTCACCCCTCCACTTT. Residues: CASSDRTDSYNSPLHF.

This clone has just a few counts. This sequence joins TRBV5-6 and TRBJ2-5; D possibly corresponds to TRBD2 (5 bases). CDR1 is SGHDT, CDR2 YYEEEE, per germline. CDR3 length equals 14 residues. Between the trimmed V and J ends, which lost 4 bases and 8 bases, there was a span of 18 bases. The CDR3 DNA is TGTGCCAGCAGCCCGAGAACGGGGTCAGAAACCCAGTACTTC. As protein: CASSPRTGSETQYF.

The gene calls are TRBV7-2 and TRBJ2-7; TRBD2 matches at 12 bases. CDR3 size: 14 residues. The V gene end was trimmed by 3 bases and the J gene end by 5 bases; junction bases not matched to a gene: 2. Germline CDR1 is SGHTA and CDR2 is FQGNSA. The CDR3 bases are TGTGCCAGCAGCTTGGGACTAGCGGGTGACGAGCAGTACGTC. This translates into CASSLGLAGDEQYV.

The chain joins TRBV5-6 to TRBJ1-1; 11 nucleotides agree with TRBD1. The V and J ends lost 1 base and 5 bases, in that order; junction bases with no gene match: 10. The CDR3 extends over 17 amino acids. Per germline, CDR1 SGHDT and CDR2 YYEEEE. CDR3 protein: CASSLRRTGGQGTEAFF. The CDR3 DNA reads TGTGCCAGCAGCTTGAGGCGGACAGGGGGCCAGGGGACTGAAGCTTTCTTT.

The J gene is TRBJ2-3, the V gene TRBV6-1; D possibly corresponds to TRBD2 (6 bases). Germline lookup yields CDR1 MNHNS and CDR2 SASEGT. V lost 1 base to trimming and J lost 0 bases, with 8 bases between them. The CDR3 extends over 15 amino acids. The CDR3 reads CASSEGAGSTDTQYF. CDR3 coding DNA: TGTGCCAGCAGTGAAGGGGCGGGGAGCACAGATACGCAGTATTTT.

The V and J genes are TRBV3-1 (or the pseudogene TRBV3-2) and TRBJ2-5; TRBD1 might be the D (6 bases). CDR1 and CDR2 from the germline V gene are LGHDT and YNNKEL (reference sequence). There are 13 residues in the CDR3. The V gene lost 7 bases and the J gene lost 9 bases, with 18 bases spanning the gap. CDR3 nucleotides: TGTGCCAGCACCCCTGGGGGCCAAAGGGCCCAGTACTTC. It yields the protein CASTPGGQRAQYF.

The chain employs TRBV7-9 and TRBJ1-6, with unresolved D. Trimming left V 4 bases short and J 7 bases short, with 11 bases between. There are 14 residues in the CDR3. Germline values: CDR1 SEHNR, CDR2 FQNEAQ (reference sequence). The CDR3 here is CASSYEGPNSPLHF. In nucleotides, the CDR3 is TGTGCCAGCAGCTACGAGGGCCCAAATTCACCCCTCCACTTT.

The rearrangement links TRBV5-1 to TRBJ2-5; TRBD2 aligns across 9 bases. V lost 2 bases, J lost 1 base, and 6 bases stayed unmatched. CDR3 length equals 16 residues. Germline values: CDR1 SGHRS, CDR2 YFSETQ. The CDR3 is CASSFLLAGLQETQYF. CDR3 sequence (DNA): TGCGCCAGCAGCTTTCTACTAGCGGGCCTCCAAGAGACCCAGTACTTC.

The chain has TRBV4-1 and TRBJ1-1, with no clear D. Looked up from germline, CDR1 is MGHRA and CDR2 is YSYEKL. With 4 bases removed from V and 8 bases from J, the gap between germline ends came to 14 bases. The CDR3 sequence is 13 residues long. In DNA, the CDR3 is TGCGCCAGCAGCCCTACCCTCGCGGGGGAAGCTTTCTTT. Translated, it gives CASSPTLAGEAFF.

The chain carries TRBV18 and TRBJ1-2, with TRBD1 identical over 8 bases. V lost 4 bases and J lost 7; bases outside the gene matches: 14. CDR1 KGHSH and CDR2 LQKENI come from the germline V gene. The CDR3 is made up of 16 amino acids. The CDR3 coding sequence is TGTGCCAGCTCACTCCAACCATCCGGGACAGGAGTTGGCTACACCTTC. Protein product: CASSLQPSGTGVGYTF.

The chain uses TRBV7-9 and TRBJ2-1; D is unresolved. This CDR3 has 14 amino acids. Trimming shortened V by 3 bases and J by 9 bases, and 15 bases separated the two germline ends. Germline-derived CDR1 and CDR2 are SEHNR and FQNEAQ (reference sequence). CDR3 coding DNA: TGTGCCAGCAGCTTCGGCTCGTTCTTAAGTGAGCAGTTCTTC. This translates into CASSFGSFLSEQFF.

The chain is built from TRBV12-3 or TRBV12-4 and TRBJ1-5, with D tentatively TRBD1 (5 bases). Deletions cut 4 bases from V and 12 bases from J, with 13 bases between. The CDR3 runs 12 residues. CDR3 protein: CASSYGRGNQHF. The CDR3 nucleotides read TGTGCCAGCAGTTATGGTCGGGGGAACCAGCATTTT.

As DNA, the CDR3 is TGTTCCAGCAGCTCCCGGGACAGCGGGGAGCAGTACGTC. Protein sequence: CSSSSRDSGEQYV. The chain is built from TRBV12-1 and TRBJ2-7; the table's D call of TRBD1 was not tested on the DNA. TRBV12-1 is marked as a pseudogene. This CDR3 has 13 residues.

V is TRBV6-2 or TRBV6-3 and J is TRBJ1-2, with 9 bases matching TRBD1. Trimming at V came to 2 bases and at J to 9 bases, leaving 16 bases not matched to a gene. Germline V CDR1 and CDR2: MNHEY, SVGEGT. The CDR3 sequence is 17 residues long. The CDR3 DNA follows: TGTGCCAGCAGTTACCCCGGACAGGGGAACGGGGAGCTTAGCTACACCTTC. Its protein is CASSYPGQGNGELSYTF.

There are a few counts of this clone. CDR3: CASSLGRDYGYTF. In nucleotides, the CDR3 is TGTGCCAGCAGCTTAGGCAGGGACTATGGCTACACCTTC. The J gene is TRBJ1-2, the V gene TRBV7-2; maybe TRBD1 (5 bases). From germline, CDR1 is SGHTA and CDR2 FQGNSA. The length of the CDR3 is 13 residues. V shed 1 base and J shed 3 bases, with 6 bases lying between them.

The chain joins TRBV10-3 to TRBJ2-7; perhaps TRBD1 as D (6 bases). The germline gives CDR1 ENHRY, CDR2 SYGVKD. This CDR3 is built from 13 residues. Trimming left V 6 bases short and J 1 base short, with 10 bases between. CDR3 bases: TGTGCCATCAGCAAACAGGGTTCCTACGAGCAGTACGTC. It codes for CAISKQGSYEQYV.

The chain combines TRBV19 with TRBJ2-4; 8 bases are shared with TRBD1. Trimming removed 0 bases from V and 0 bases from J; junction bases left unmatched: 7. This CDR3 is 18 amino acids long. CDR1 and CDR2 from the germline V gene are LNHDA and SQIVND (reference sequence). This CDR3 is CASSIEGQDGLAKNIQYF. The CDR3 nucleotides are TGTGCCAGTAGTATAGAGGGACAGGATGGATTAGCCAAAAACATTCAGTACTTC.

The V call is TRBV24-1, the J call TRBJ1-1, with 8 bases identical to TRBD1. Germline lookup yields CDR1 KGHDR and CDR2 SFDVKD. V was pared by 10 bases and J by 6 bases, with 15 bases of the junction left unmatched. This CDR3 contains 15 residues. The CDR3 spells CATVGQAKGKAEAFF. Written as DNA, the CDR3 is TGTGCCACGGTGGGACAGGCAAAGGGAAAAGCTGAAGCTTTCTTT.

The rearrangement joins TRBV27 to TRBJ1-6; TRBD1 is a possible D gene (6 bases). The CDR3 totals 21 residues. V was cut by 6 bases and J by 0 bases, with 27 bases left in between. Germline V gene data show CDR1 as MNHEY and CDR2 as SMNVEV (reference sequence). The CDR3 sequence: CASSSYPPGGTRVSYNSPLHF. CDR3 DNA: TGTGCCAGCAGCTCCTACCCTCCGGGGGGCACCCGGGTCTCCTATAATTCACCCCTCCACTTT.

This sequence joins TRBV4-1 and TRBJ2-6; 7 positions match TRBD2. Germline trimming cut 0 bases from V and 0 bases from J; bases unmatched to any gene: 11. The germline gives CDR1 MGHRA, CDR2 YSYEKL. This CDR3 spans 20 amino acids. Written as DNA, the CDR3 is TGCGCCAGCAGCCAAGAAATGCTGGGAGGGGTTGCCTCTGGGGCCAACGTCCTGACTTTC. Protein product: CASSQEMLGGVASGANVLTF.

Comments on this clone: A read error may account for a junction end that differs from germline. The chain joins TRBV10-2 to TRBJ1-2, with D unclear. The V gene's germline CDR1 is WSHSY and CDR2 SAAADI. There are 11 residues in the CDR3. In DNA, the CDR3 is TGCGCCACCAGTGAAAACTATGGCTACACCTTC. It codes for CATSENYGYTF.

This chain joins TRBV29-1 and TRBJ2-3; no reliable D call. Germline assignment: CDR1 SQVTM and CDR2 ANQGSEA. This CDR3 spans 13 amino acids. The V end lost 5 bases, the J end lost 6 bases, and 15 bases lay between the germline ends. The CDR3 protein is CSVSITSADTQYF. CDR3 coding DNA: TGCAGCGTTTCTATTACGAGCGCCGATACGCAGTATTTT.

Here the CDR3 reads CASSFGRGATNEKLFF. The CDR3 nucleotides read TGTGCCAGCAGTTTTGGCAGGGGCGCAACTAATGAAAAACTGTTTTTT. V and J are TRBV28 and TRBJ1-4; D perhaps matches TRBD1 (6 bases). With 3 bases removed from V and 0 bases from J, the gap between germline ends came to 11 bases. The CDR3 runs 16 residues. CDR1 is MDHEN, CDR2 SYDVKM, per germline.